This TCR beta chain was profiled in a study of OX40 agonist ivuxolimab in advanced cancers. Study background: Three patients got partial responses; one had hepatocellular carcinoma and two had cutaneous melanoma.

This clone was seen just once. Its antigen is unidentified. J gave up 0 bases and V 6 bases, and 1 base lay outside the gene matches. Germline V CDR1 and CDR2: SQVTM, ANQGSEA. The CDR3 contains 14 residues. Study findings and constraints: Among the lowest levels of clonal expansion were found in partial responders at 0.1-3.0 mg/kg. Both blood CD4+ and CD8+ T cells showed clonal growth by week 6 at 0.1 to 3.0 mg/kg.

The repertoire was sequenced with immunoSEQ multiplex PCR; TCRdb's copy has only in-frame clones and lacks some. This table has about 35,000 clones, roughly 80% appearing once. The gene calls are TRBV29-1 and TRBJ2-1; 11 bases match TRBD2. The source material was CD4+ or CD8+ T cells sorted from blood, sampled in a trial of the OX40 agonist ivuxolimab. This receptor was obtained from an adult with an advanced solid tumor such as melanoma, head and neck, liver or kidney cancer. CDR3 residues: CSVGTSGSYNEQFF. The CDR3 coding sequence is TGCAGCGTGGGGACTAGCGGCTCCTACAATGAGCAGTTCTTC.